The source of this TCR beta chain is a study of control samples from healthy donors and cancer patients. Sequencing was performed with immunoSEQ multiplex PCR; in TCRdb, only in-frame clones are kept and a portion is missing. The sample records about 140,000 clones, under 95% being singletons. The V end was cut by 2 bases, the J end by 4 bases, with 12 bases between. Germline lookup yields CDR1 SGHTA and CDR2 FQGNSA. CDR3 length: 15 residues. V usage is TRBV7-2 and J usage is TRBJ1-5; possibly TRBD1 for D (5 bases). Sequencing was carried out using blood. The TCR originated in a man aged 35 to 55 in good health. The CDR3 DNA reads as TGTGCCAGCAGCTTATTTTGGGGGGGGAATCAGCCCCAGCATTTT. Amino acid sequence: CASSLFWGGNQPQHF. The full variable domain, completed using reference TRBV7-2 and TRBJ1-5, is GAGVSQSPSNKVTEKGKDVELRCDPISGHTALYWYRQSLGQGLEFLIYFQGNSAPDKSGLPSDRFSAERTGGSVSTLTIQRTQQEDSAVYLCASSLFWGGNQPQHFGDGTRLSIL.